This record concerns one TCR beta chain sequence. The PCR was carried out with 60 Vbeta primers and 13 Jbeta primers. Profiled with immunoSEQ multiplex PCR; TCRdb holds only in-frame clones, not every one. The sample lists about 160,000 clones, around 75% occurring once. The sample comes from a study of cytomegalovirus exposure and HLA in healthy donors. This receptor was obtained from a human donor in good health. The sequencing input was PBMCs.

CDR3 DNA: TGTGCCAGCTCACCAGTGATAGGGGGTGCATACAATGAGCAGTTCTTC. It yields the protein CASSPVIGGAYNEQFF. The chain combines TRBV18 with TRBJ2-1, with D perhaps TRBD1 (6 bases). The CDR3 totals 16 residues. Trimming removed 2 bases at V and 4 bases at J, with 15 bases between. Germline lookup yields CDR1 KGHSH and CDR2 LQKENI.